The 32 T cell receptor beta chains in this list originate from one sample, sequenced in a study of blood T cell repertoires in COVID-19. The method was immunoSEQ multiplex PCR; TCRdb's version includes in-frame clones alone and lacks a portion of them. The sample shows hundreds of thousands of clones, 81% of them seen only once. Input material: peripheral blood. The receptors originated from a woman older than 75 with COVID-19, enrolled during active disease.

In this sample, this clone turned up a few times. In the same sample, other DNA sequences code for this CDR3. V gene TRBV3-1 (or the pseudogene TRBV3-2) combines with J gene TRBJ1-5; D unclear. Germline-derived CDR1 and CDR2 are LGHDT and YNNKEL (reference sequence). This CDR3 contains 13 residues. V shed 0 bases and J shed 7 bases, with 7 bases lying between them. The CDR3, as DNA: TGTGCCAGCAGCCAAGATTTAGAGCAGCCCCAGCATTTT. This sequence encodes CASSQDLEQPQHF.

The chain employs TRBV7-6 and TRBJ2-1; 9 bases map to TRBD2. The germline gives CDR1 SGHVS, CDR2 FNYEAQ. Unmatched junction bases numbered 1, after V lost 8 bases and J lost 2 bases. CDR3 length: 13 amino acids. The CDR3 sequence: CASGGRAYNEQFF. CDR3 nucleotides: TGTGCCAGCGGCGGGAGGGCCTACAATGAGCAGTTCTTC.

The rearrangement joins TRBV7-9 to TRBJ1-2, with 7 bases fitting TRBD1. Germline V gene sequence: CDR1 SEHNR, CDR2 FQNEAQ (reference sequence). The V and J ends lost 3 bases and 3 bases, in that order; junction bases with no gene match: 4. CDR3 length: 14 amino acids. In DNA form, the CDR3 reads TGTGCCAGCAGCTTTGACAGGGTGTACTATGGCTACACCTTC. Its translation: CASSFDRVYYGYTF.

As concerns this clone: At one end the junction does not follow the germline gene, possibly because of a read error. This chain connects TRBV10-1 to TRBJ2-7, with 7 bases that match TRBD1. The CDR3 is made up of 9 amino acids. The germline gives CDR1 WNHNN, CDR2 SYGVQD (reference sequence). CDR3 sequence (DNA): TGCGCCACGACGACAGGGAAAGACTTC. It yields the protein CATTTGKDF.

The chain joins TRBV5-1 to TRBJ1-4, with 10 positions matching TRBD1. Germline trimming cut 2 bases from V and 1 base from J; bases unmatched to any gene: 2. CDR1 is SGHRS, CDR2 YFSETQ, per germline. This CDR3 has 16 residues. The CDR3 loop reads CASSFGQGGTNEKLFF. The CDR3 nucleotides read TGCGCCAGCAGCTTTGGACAGGGGGGAACTAATGAAAAACTGTTTTTT.

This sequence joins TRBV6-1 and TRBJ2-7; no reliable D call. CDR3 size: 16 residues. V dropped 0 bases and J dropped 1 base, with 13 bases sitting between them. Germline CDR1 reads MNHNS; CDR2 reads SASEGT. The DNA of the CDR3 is TGTGCCAGCAGTGAAGCACCCCCACTTCTTTCCTACGAGCAGTACTTC. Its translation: CASSEAPPLLSYEQYF.

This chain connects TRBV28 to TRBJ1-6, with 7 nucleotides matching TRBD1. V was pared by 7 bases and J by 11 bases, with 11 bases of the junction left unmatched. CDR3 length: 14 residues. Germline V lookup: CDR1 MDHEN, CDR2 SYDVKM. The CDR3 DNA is TGTGCCAGCAACCCTCAGGGGGAGACGGCACCCCTCCACTTT. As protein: CASNPQGETAPLHF.

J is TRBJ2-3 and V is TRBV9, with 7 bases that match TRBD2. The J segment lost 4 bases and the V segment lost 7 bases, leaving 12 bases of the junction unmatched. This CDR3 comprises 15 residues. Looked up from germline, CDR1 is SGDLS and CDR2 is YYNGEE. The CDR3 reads CASRLAPVRADTQYF. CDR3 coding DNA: TGTGCCAGCCGACTAGCTCCAGTTAGAGCAGATACGCAGTATTTT.

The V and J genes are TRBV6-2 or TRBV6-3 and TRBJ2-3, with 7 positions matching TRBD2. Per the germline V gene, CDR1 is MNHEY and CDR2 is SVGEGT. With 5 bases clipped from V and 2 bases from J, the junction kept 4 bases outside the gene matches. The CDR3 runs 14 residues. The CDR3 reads CASSLSGTTDTQYF. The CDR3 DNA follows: TGTGCCAGCAGTCTCAGCGGGACCACAGATACGCAGTATTTT.

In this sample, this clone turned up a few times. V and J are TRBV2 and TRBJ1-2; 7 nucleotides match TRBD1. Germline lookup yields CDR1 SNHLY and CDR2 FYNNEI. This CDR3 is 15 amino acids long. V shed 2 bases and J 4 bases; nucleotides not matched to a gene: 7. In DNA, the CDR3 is TGTGCCAGCAGTGAATACGGGACAGCGAGCTATGGCTACACCTTC. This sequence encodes CASSEYGTASYGYTF.

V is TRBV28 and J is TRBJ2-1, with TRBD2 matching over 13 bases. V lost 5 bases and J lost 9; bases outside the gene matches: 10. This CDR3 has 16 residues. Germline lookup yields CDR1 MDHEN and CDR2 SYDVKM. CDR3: CASSPAGTSGEREQFF. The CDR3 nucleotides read TGTGCCAGCAGTCCTGCCGGGACTAGCGGGGAACGTGAGCAGTTCTTC.

The CDR3 bases are TGTGCCAGCAGTTTGACAGGGTTTGAAGCTTTCTTT. Residues: CASSLTGFEAFF. V and J are TRBV28 and TRBJ1-1; 7 bases match TRBD1. The ends lost 3 bases at V and 7 bases at J; junction bases unmatched: 2. CDR3 length equals 12 residues. CDR1 is MDHEN and CDR2 is SYDVKM in the germline V gene.

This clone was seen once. This CDR3 reads CASSRSGLTEAFF. The CDR3 nucleotides read TGTGCCAGCAGCCGTTCAGGGTTGACTGAAGCTTTCTTT. The chain employs TRBV6-2 or TRBV6-3 and TRBJ1-1; D perhaps matches TRBD1 (5 bases). CDR1 is MNHEY, CDR2 SVGEGT, per germline. This CDR3 has 13 amino acids. V was pared by 6 bases and J by 5 bases, with 13 bases between.

The CDR3 region is CASSKGGQTYEQYF. The CDR3 DNA follows: TGCGCCAGCAGCAAGGGGGGACAGACCTACGAGCAGTACTTC. The chain links TRBV5-1 to TRBJ2-7; possibly TRBD1 for D (7 bases). The CDR3 extends over 14 amino acids. V was pared by 4 bases and J by 2 bases, with 13 bases between. Germline V gene data show CDR1 as SGHRS and CDR2 as YFSETQ.

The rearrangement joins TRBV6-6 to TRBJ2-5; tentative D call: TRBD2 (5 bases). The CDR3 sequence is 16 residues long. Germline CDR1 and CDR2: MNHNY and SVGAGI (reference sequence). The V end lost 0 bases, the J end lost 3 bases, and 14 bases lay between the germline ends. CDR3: CASSYSTGSGKETQYF. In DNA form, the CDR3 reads TGTGCCAGCAGTTACTCGACGGGCTCGGGGAAAGAGACCCAGTACTTC.

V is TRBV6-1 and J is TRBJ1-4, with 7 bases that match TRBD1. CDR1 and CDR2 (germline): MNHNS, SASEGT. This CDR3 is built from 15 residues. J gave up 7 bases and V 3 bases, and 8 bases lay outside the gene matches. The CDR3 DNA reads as TGTGCCAGCAGTGATGGTCCAGGGGGTGGTGAAAAACTGTTTTTT. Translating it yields CASSDGPGGGEKLFF.

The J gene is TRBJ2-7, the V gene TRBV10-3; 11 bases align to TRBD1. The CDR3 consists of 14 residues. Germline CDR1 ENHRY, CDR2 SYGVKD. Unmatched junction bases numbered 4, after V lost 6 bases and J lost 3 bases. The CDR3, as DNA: TGTGCCATCAGGGGGGACAGGGGGAACTACGAGCAGTACTTC. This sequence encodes CAIRGDRGNYEQYF.

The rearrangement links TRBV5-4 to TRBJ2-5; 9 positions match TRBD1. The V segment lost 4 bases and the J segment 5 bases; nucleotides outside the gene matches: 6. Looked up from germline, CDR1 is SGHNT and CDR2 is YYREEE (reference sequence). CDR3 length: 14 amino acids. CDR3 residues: CASSTQGARETQYF. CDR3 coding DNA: TGTGCCAGCAGCACACAGGGGGCCCGGGAGACCCAGTACTTC.

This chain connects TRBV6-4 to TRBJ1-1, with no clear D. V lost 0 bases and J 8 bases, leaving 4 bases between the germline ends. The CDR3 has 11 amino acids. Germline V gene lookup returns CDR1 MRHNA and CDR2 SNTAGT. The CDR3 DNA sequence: TGTGCCAGCAGTGACTCGGCAGAAGCTTTCTTT. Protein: CASSDSAEAFF.

CDR3 amino acids: CASSPRDRGNNQPQHF. The CDR3 coding sequence is TGTGCCAGCAGTCCTAGGGACAGAGGAAACAATCAGCCCCAGCATTTT. The chain links TRBV25-1 to TRBJ1-5; 7 bases line up with TRBD1. Germline values: CDR1 MGHDK, CDR2 SYGVNS. V dropped 5 bases and J dropped 3; count of bases not matched to a gene: 10. This CDR3 region has 16 residues.

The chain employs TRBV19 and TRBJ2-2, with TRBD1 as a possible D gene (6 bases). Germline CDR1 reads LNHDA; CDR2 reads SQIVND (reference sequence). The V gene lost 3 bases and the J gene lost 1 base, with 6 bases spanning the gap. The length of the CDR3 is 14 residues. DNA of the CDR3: TGTGCCAGTAGTATGGGACAGAACACCGGGGAGCTGTTTTTT. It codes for CASSMGQNTGELFF.

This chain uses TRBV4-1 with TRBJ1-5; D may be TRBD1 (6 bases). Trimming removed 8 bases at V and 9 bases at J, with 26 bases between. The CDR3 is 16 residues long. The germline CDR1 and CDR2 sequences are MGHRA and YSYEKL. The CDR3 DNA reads TGCGCCAGCTCTTGGCGAGGGGACGTCGGGGGGCCGCCCCAGCATTTT. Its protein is CASSWRGDVGGPPQHF.

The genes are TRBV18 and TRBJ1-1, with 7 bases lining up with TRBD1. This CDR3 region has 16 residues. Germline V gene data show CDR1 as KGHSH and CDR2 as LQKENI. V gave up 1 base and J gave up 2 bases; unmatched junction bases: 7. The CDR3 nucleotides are TGTGCCAGCTCACCACTTCAGGGACAGTTAAACACTGAAGCTTTCTTT. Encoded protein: CASSPLQGQLNTEAFF. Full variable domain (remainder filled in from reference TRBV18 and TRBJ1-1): NAGVMQNPRHLVRRRGQEARLRCSPMKGHSHVYWYRQLPEEGLKFMVYLQKENIIDESGMPKERFSAEFPKEGPSILRIQQVVRGDSAAYFCASSPLQGQLNTEAFFGQGTRLTVV.

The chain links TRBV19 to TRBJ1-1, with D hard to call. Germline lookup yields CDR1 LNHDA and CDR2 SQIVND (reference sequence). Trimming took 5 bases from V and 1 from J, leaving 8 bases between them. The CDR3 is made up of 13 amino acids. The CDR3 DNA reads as TGTGCCAGTAGTTTCCGGAGGAACACTGAAGCTTTCTTT. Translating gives CASSFRRNTEAFF.

The CDR3 nucleotides are TGTGCCAGCAGCTTGCAGGGGAGCAGTTCACCCCTCCACTTT. Translation: CASSLQGSSSPLHF. V is TRBV5-4 and J is TRBJ1-6, with D possibly TRBD1 on 6 matching bases. The CDR3 sequence is 14 residues long. In germline, CDR1 is SGHNT, CDR2 YYREEE (reference sequence). V lost 1 base and J lost 9, with 11 bases in between.

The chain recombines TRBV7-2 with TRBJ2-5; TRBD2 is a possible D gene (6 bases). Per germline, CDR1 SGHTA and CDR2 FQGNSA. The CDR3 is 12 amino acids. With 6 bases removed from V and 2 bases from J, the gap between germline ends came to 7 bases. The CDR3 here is CASRGTQETQYF. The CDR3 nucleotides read TGTGCCAGCAGAGGGACTCAAGAGACCCAGTACTTC.

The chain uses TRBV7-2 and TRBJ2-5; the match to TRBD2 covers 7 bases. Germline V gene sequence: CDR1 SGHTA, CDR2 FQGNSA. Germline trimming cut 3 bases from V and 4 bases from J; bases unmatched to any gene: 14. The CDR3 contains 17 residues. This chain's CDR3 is CASSLGHGGRIGETQYF. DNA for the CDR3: TGTGCCAGCAGCTTGGGTCACGGGGGGAGGATCGGAGAGACCCAGTACTTC.

The DNA for the CDR3 is TGCGCCAGCAGCTTGGACCTAGCGGGGACCATCAATGAGCAGTTCTTC. It specifies CASSLDLAGTINEQFF. The V gene is TRBV5-1, the J gene TRBJ2-1, with TRBD2 identical over 9 bases. The CDR3 loop spans 16 amino acids. The junction had 7 bases not matched to a gene; V was cut back by 0 bases and J by 6 bases. Germline assignment: CDR1 SGHRS and CDR2 YFSETQ.

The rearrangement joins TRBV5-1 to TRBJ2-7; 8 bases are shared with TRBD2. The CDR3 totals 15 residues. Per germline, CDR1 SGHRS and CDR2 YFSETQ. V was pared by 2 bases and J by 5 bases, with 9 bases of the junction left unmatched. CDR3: CASSFSGGKEDEQYF. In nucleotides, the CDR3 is TGCGCCAGCAGCTTCTCGGGGGGGAAGGAGGACGAGCAGTACTTC.

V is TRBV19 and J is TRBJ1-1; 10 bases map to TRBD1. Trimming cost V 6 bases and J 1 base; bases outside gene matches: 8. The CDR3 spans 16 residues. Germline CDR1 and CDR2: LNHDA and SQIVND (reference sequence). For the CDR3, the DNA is TGTGCCAGTAGAGCCCCGGGACAGGGGAAGAACACTGAAGCTTTCTTT. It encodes CASRAPGQGKNTEAFF.

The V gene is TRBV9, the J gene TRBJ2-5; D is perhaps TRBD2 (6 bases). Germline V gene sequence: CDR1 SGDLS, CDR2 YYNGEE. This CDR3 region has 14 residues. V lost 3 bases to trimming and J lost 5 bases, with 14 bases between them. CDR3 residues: CASSGGVERETQYF. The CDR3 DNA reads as TGTGCCAGCAGCGGGGGGGTGGAGCGCGAGACCCAGTACTTC.

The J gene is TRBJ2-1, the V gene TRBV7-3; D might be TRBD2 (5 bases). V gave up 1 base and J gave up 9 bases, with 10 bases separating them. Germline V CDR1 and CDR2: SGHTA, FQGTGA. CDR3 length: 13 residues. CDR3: CASSLIQAGEQFF. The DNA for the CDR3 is TGTGCCAGCAGCTTAATTCAGGCGGGTGAGCAGTTCTTC.